This TCR beta chain derives from a study of shared clonotypes between healthy human individuals. CDR1 and CDR2 from the germline V gene are SGHRS and YFSETQ. Trimming took 9 bases from V and 0 from J; bases not matched to a gene: 6. The CDR3 loop spans 13 amino acids. CD45RO-negative cells were positively selected for CCR7, leaving out terminally differentiated effector memory CD45RA+ cells. About this clone itself: Its specificity is not known.

An approximately 200 ng quantity of DNA, roughly 29,000 T cell genomes, went into the sorted-subset replicate PCRs. Some clones are missing from TCRdb's copy, which holds only in-frame ones; the method was immunoSEQ multiplex PCR. The repertoire has about 2.2 million clones, 93% of them found once; the top ten carry roughly 1.7%. Whole-study results and caveats: A generally larger estimated richness was seen in naive subsets than in memory subsets.

This clonotype was obtained from a man aged 18 to 30 in good health. Some clones in this sample may be carry-over from other donors' samples. The rearrangement joins TRBV5-1 to TRBJ2-7, with TRBD1 matching over 7 bases. The specimen was naive CD8+ T cells from PBMCs. The CDR3 coding sequence is TGCGCCACCACGGACAGGACCTCCTACGAGCAGTACTTC. It specifies CATTDRTSYEQYF.